The rows below give T cell receptor beta chains drawn from one sample of a study of cytomegalovirus exposure and HLA in healthy donors. Profiled with immunoSEQ multiplex PCR; TCRdb holds only in-frame clones, not every one. The sample consists of 100,000 to 150,000 clones, over 70% of them appearing once. Sequencing input: PBMCs. The source is a woman between 40 and 55 years old in good health and CMV-seropositive. Each CDR3 is given with its conserved first and last residue. Fields, in order: clone size, D gene, J gene, V gene, CDR3 DNA, CDR3 protein. The D gene is left open where the match is weak. Only some rows state a clone size, as once, few, many or a class for expanded clones.

clone size: -
D gene: -
J gene: TRBJ1-6
V gene: TRBV28
CDR3 DNA: TGTGCCAGCACGCGCGCTCATAATTCACCCCTCCACTTT
CDR3 protein: CASTRAHNSPLHF

clone size: -
D gene: TRBD2
J gene: TRBJ2-2
V gene: TRBV7-3
CDR3 DNA: TGTGCCAGCAGCGCCTCTAGCGGGAACACCGGGGAGCTGTTTTTT
CDR3 protein: CASSASSGNTGELFF

clone size: -
D gene: -
J gene: TRBJ1-2
V gene: TRBV28
CDR3 DNA: TGTGCCAGCAGTTTCGGCAGGGACTATGGCTACACCTTC
CDR3 protein: CASSFGRDYGYTF

clone size: -
D gene: TRBD1
J gene: TRBJ1-5
V gene: TRBV28
CDR3 DNA: TGTGCCAGCAATGGACAGGTACAAAATCAGCCCCAGCATTTT
CDR3 protein: CASNGQVQNQPQHF

clone size: once
D gene: TRBD1
J gene: TRBJ2-4
V gene: TRBV5-6
CDR3 DNA: TGTGCCAGCAGCACGGGACAGGGATACATTCAGTACTTC
CDR3 protein: CASSTGQGYIQYF

clone size: once
D gene: TRBD1
J gene: TRBJ2-5
V gene: TRBV7-2
CDR3 DNA: TGTGCCAGCAGCTTATGGGACAGGGGGCAGGAGACCCAGTACTTC
CDR3 protein: CASSLWDRGQETQYF

clone size: -
D gene: TRBD2
J gene: TRBJ2-5
V gene: TRBV30
CDR3 DNA: TGTGCCTGGGCAGGACTAGCAGAGGGGACCCAGTACTTC
CDR3 protein: CAWAGLAEGTQYF

clone size: -
D gene: TRBD1
J gene: TRBJ2-4
V gene: TRBV6-5
CDR3 DNA: TGTGCCAGCAGGCAGGGGGTTTGGGCCAAAAACATTCAGTACTTC
CDR3 protein: CASRQGVWAKNIQYF

clone size: -
D gene: -
J gene: TRBJ1-2
V gene: TRBV5-1
CDR3 DNA: TGCGCCAGCTCCGTCCGGAGCCTCTATGGCTACACCTTC
CDR3 protein: CASSVRSLYGYTF

clone size: few
D gene: TRBD1
J gene: TRBJ2-3
V gene: TRBV5-1
CDR3 DNA: TGCGCCAGCAGCCCATGGACAGGGGTCACAGATACGCAGTATTTT
CDR3 protein: CASSPWTGVTDTQYF

clone size: -
D gene: TRBD1
J gene: TRBJ2-5
V gene: TRBV5-1
CDR3 DNA: TGCGCCAGCAGCTTGGAGGGACAGGGCCTTCAAGAGACCCAGTACTTC
CDR3 protein: CASSLEGQGLQETQYF

clone size: -
D gene: -
J gene: TRBJ1-2
V gene: TRBV19
CDR3 DNA: TGTGCCAGTAGTATAGATCTCTCCTACTATGGCTACACCTTC
CDR3 protein: CASSIDLSYYGYTF

clone size: -
D gene: -
J gene: TRBJ2-7
V gene: TRBV4-1
CDR3 DNA: TGCGCCAGCAGCCAAGGCAGCGAGAGCTCCTACGAGCAGTACTTC
CDR3 protein: CASSQGSESSYEQYF

clone size: -
D gene: -
J gene: TRBJ2-2
V gene: TRBV6-1
CDR3 DNA: TGTGCCACAAAACGAGACACGTACACCGGGGAGCTGTTTTTT
CDR3 protein: CATKRDTYTGELFF

clone size: -
D gene: TRBD1
J gene: TRBJ2-4
V gene: TRBV7-2
CDR3 DNA: TGTGCCAGCAGCGGGAAGCGGACAGGGAGCCCCATCTTC
CDR3 protein: CASSGKRTGSPIF

clone size: few
D gene: TRBD1
J gene: TRBJ1-1
V gene: TRBV7-2
CDR3 DNA: TGTGCCAGCAGCTTTAGCCCGGTCGGGACAGGGGGTCCTGAAGCTTTCTTT
CDR3 protein: CASSFSPVGTGGPEAFF

clone size: -
D gene: -
J gene: TRBJ2-7
V gene: TRBV30
CDR3 DNA: TGTGCCTGGAGTGTAAAGGCGGGTCGGTCCTACGAGCAGTACTTC
CDR3 protein: CAWSVKAGRSYEQYF

clone size: -
D gene: TRBD2
J gene: TRBJ2-7
V gene: TRBV19
CDR3 DNA: TGTGCCAGTAGTAGCGGGAGTGACAACGAGCAGTACTTC
CDR3 protein: CASSSGSDNEQYF

clone size: -
D gene: TRBD1
J gene: TRBJ1-1
V gene: TRBV4-2
CDR3 DNA: TGTGCCAGCAGCCTCGGGACAGGGAACACTGAAGCTTTCTTT
CDR3 protein: CASSLGTGNTEAFF

clone size: -
D gene: TRBD1
J gene: TRBJ2-7
V gene: TRBV7-6
CDR3 DNA: TGTGCCAGCAGCTTTCTTGGACAGGGGATCAACGAGCAGTACTTC
CDR3 protein: CASSFLGQGINEQYF

clone size: -
D gene: -
J gene: TRBJ1-6
V gene: TRBV2
CDR3 DNA: TGTGCCAGCACCCAAGCGCGATCGGATAATTCACCCCTCCACTTT
CDR3 protein: CASTQARSDNSPLHF

clone size: -
D gene: TRBD2
J gene: TRBJ2-1
V gene: TRBV7-9
CDR3 DNA: TGTGCCAGCAGCTTGGCTAGCGGTGATATCGGTGAGCAGTTCTTC
CDR3 protein: CASSLASGDIGEQFF

clone size: -
D gene: TRBD1
J gene: TRBJ1-5
V gene: TRBV28
CDR3 DNA: TGTGCCAGCAGTTTCAGGGGGGATAAACAGCCCCAGCATTTT
CDR3 protein: CASSFRGDKQPQHF

clone size: -
D gene: TRBD1
J gene: TRBJ2-2
V gene: TRBV5-1
CDR3 DNA: TGCGCCAGCAGCTTACTACCGGGACAGGGGACCGGGGAGCTGTTTTTT
CDR3 protein: CASSLLPGQGTGELFF

clone size: -
D gene: -
J gene: TRBJ1-5
V gene: TRBV28
CDR3 DNA: TGTGCCATCGGCGAGGCGGGTAATCAGCCCCAGCATTTT
CDR3 protein: CAIGEAGNQPQHF

clone size: -
D gene: TRBD1
J gene: TRBJ2-3
V gene: TRBV7-9
CDR3 DNA: TGTGCCAGCAGCTGGACAGGCGCCACAGATACGCAGTATTTT
CDR3 protein: CASSWTGATDTQYF

clone size: -
D gene: TRBD2
J gene: TRBJ2-1
V gene: TRBV19
CDR3 DNA: TGTGCCAGTAGTATAACGGGACTAGCCCTCAATGAGCAGTTCTTC
CDR3 protein: CASSITGLALNEQFF

clone size: -
D gene: TRBD1
J gene: TRBJ2-5
V gene: TRBV5-1
CDR3 DNA: TGCGCCAGCAGAGTAACAGGGGGGAGTAGAGAGCAGTACTTC
CDR3 protein: CASRVTGGSREQYF

clone size: few
D gene: -
J gene: TRBJ2-5
V gene: TRBV5-6
CDR3 DNA: TGTGCCAGCAGCCTAACCTTAACCAACGGCGGCGGGACCCAGTACTTC
CDR3 protein: CASSLTLTNGGGTQYF

clone size: -
D gene: TRBD2
J gene: TRBJ2-5
V gene: TRBV5-1
CDR3 DNA: TGCGCCAGCAGCTTGGGAACGCGGGGGGCCCCCGCCCAGTACTTC
CDR3 protein: CASSLGTRGAPAQYF

clone size: -
D gene: -
J gene: TRBJ1-2
V gene: TRBV9
CDR3 DNA: TGTGCCAGCAGCGGGAGTCCCTCCGGACAAATCTATGGCTACACCTTC
CDR3 protein: CASSGSPSGQIYGYTF

clone size: -
D gene: -
J gene: TRBJ2-2
V gene: TRBV15
CDR3 DNA: TGTGCCACCAGCAGAGTCGGGGACACCGGGGAGCTGTTTTTT
CDR3 protein: CATSRVGDTGELFF

clone size: -
D gene: TRBD2
J gene: TRBJ2-5
V gene: TRBV19
CDR3 DNA: TGTGCCAGTAGTCTAAGAATCGGGGCGGGAGGCCACCAAGAGACCCAGTACTTC
CDR3 protein: CASSLRIGAGGHQETQYF

clone size: -
D gene: TRBD1
J gene: TRBJ1-2
V gene: TRBV9
CDR3 DNA: TGTGCCAGCAGCTCCGGGACAGAGAATTATGGCTACACCTTC
CDR3 protein: CASSSGTENYGYTF

clone size: few
D gene: -
J gene: TRBJ1-3
V gene: TRBV5-1
CDR3 DNA: TGCGCCAGCAGCTTGGTCCCGGTTGGCACCATATATTTT
CDR3 protein: CASSLVPVGTIYF

clone size: -
D gene: -
J gene: TRBJ1-6
V gene: TRBV9
CDR3 DNA: TGTGCCAGCAGCGTAGAGGACAGCTCCTATAATTCACCCCTCCACTTT
CDR3 protein: CASSVEDSSYNSPLHF

clone size: -
D gene: -
J gene: TRBJ1-2
V gene: TRBV18
CDR3 DNA: TGTGCCAGCTCACGGGGCAACGGCTACACCTTC
CDR3 protein: CASSRGNGYTF

clone size: -
D gene: TRBD1
J gene: TRBJ1-2
V gene: TRBV2
CDR3 DNA: TGTGCCAGCAGGACGACAGGGGTGGAGGGCTACACCTTC
CDR3 protein: CASRTTGVEGYTF

clone size: few
D gene: -
J gene: TRBJ2-7
V gene: TRBV7-8
CDR3 DNA: TGTGCCAGCAGCTTAGATGAGAGCTCCTACGAGCAGTACTTC
CDR3 protein: CASSLDESSYEQYF

clone size: few
D gene: -
J gene: TRBJ2-2
V gene: TRBV4-2
CDR3 DNA: TGTGCCAGCAGCCCCATCAGGGGATCCGGGGAGCTGTTTTTT
CDR3 protein: CASSPIRGSGELFF

clone size: -
D gene: -
J gene: TRBJ1-1
V gene: TRBV1
CDR3 DNA: TGCACCAGCAGCCCGGGGGGAGGGAACACTGAAGCTTTCTTT
CDR3 protein: CTSSPGGGNTEAFF

clone size: once
D gene: -
J gene: TRBJ2-7
V gene: TRBV28
CDR3 DNA: TGTGCCAGCAGCCCCCGGGACGAGCAGTACTTC
CDR3 protein: CASSPRDEQYF

clone size: -
D gene: -
J gene: TRBJ2-7
V gene: TRBV6-6
CDR3 DNA: TGTGCCAGCGGGGGGGGGCGTGTCTCCTACGAGCAGTACTTC
CDR3 protein: CASGGGRVSYEQYF

clone size: once
D gene: -
J gene: TRBJ2-7
V gene: TRBV5-1
CDR3 DNA: TGCGCCAGCAGGAAGGTGGGCTACGAGCAGTACTTC
CDR3 protein: CASRKVGYEQYF

clone size: -
D gene: TRBD1
J gene: TRBJ1-6
V gene: TRBV5-5
CDR3 DNA: TGTGCCAGCAGCTTCAGTAGGACAGGCCTCGCCAATTCACCCCTCCACTTT
CDR3 protein: CASSFSRTGLANSPLHF

clone size: once
D gene: TRBD2
J gene: TRBJ2-7
V gene: TRBV4-2
CDR3 DNA: TGTGCCAGCAGCCGCGGGATTGGGCGGGAGGGTTCCTACGAGCAGTACTTC
CDR3 protein: CASSRGIGREGSYEQYF

clone size: few
D gene: -
J gene: TRBJ2-7
V gene: TRBV2
CDR3 DNA: TGTGCCAGCACCGGGGAGTGGGACGAGCAGTACTTC
CDR3 protein: CASTGEWDEQYF

clone size: -
D gene: TRBD2
J gene: TRBJ2-1
V gene: TRBV18
CDR3 DNA: TGTGCCAGCTCACCGCAGACTAGCGGCTCCTACAATGAGCAGTTCTTC
CDR3 protein: CASSPQTSGSYNEQFF